This T cell receptor beta chain was found in a study of blood T cell repertoires in COVID-19. Sequencing used immunoSEQ multiplex PCR; TCRdb keeps in-frame clones, though not all of them. Of approximately 150,000 clones in the sample, around 90% are singletons; the top ten hold roughly a tenth. The sequence derives from a man aged 55 to 70 with active or convalescent COVID-19. The sample comprised peripheral blood.

The CDR3 DNA follows: TGTGCCAGCACCAACGGACAGTCCTACGAGCAGTACTTC. Its protein is CASTNGQSYEQYF. V usage is TRBV28 and J usage is TRBJ2-7; D perhaps matches TRBD1 (6 bases). The CDR3 totals 13 residues. The V end was cut by 7 bases, the J end by 1 base, with 11 bases between. CDR1 and CDR2 (germline): MDHEN, SYDVKM.